The 12 T cell receptor beta chains in this list originate from one sample, sequenced in a study of T cells in localized non-small cell lung cancer (dated by TCRdb to the early 2020s). Libraries were built with the immunoSEQ multiplex PCR assay. TCRdb provides this immuneACCESS table in a form limited to in-frame rearrangements. Some clones are lacking; in checked studies, under half of them reflect an unresolved V gene, and why the rest are absent is not known. For this sample the table gives approximately 2,000 clones, of which about 30% were detected only once. About 20% of the sample lies in the top ten. Specimen: normal lung tissue next to the tumor, collected before any cancer treatment. These receptors came from a male donor aged 60 or over with stage I squamous cell lung carcinoma.

This clone turned up a few times. The chain has TRBV9 and TRBJ1-1; unclear D gene. Looked up from germline, CDR1 is SGDLS and CDR2 is YYNGEE. This CDR3 region has 12 residues. Trimming took 4 bases from V and 10 from J, leaving 14 bases between them. The CDR3 reads CASSQAGLGAFF. Written as DNA, the CDR3 is TGTGCCAGCAGCCAAGCCGGACTTGGAGCTTTCTTT.

This clone was picked up a small number of times. One junction end disagrees with the germline gene, perhaps due to a read error. The chain carries TRBV6-8 and TRBJ2-1; no clear D. The germline CDR1 and CDR2 sequences are MNHGY and SAAAGT. The length of the CDR3 is 14 residues. Here the CDR3 DNA reads TGTGCCAGCAGTGACTCAAAGGGCCCCTCTGAGCAGTTCTTC. Translated: CASSDSKGPSEQFF.

The V call is TRBV9, the J call TRBJ1-1, with D unclear. The CDR3 is 15 amino acids. CDR1 is SGDLS and CDR2 is YYNGEE in the germline V gene. With 1 base removed from V and 0 bases from J, the gap between germline ends came to 10 bases. CDR3 sequence reads: CASSVNTFMNTEAFF. CDR3 DNA: TGTGCCAGCAGCGTAAATACATTCATGAACACTGAAGCTTTCTTT.

The chain employs TRBV29-1 and TRBJ2-7, with D tentatively TRBD1 (6 bases). The CDR3 contains 13 residues. Germline loops: CDR1 SQVTM, CDR2 ANQGSEA. V was pared by 6 bases and J by 3 bases, with 15 bases between. As DNA, the CDR3 is TGCAGCGTCCAACAGGGTGCGTTCTACGAGCAGTACTTC. It encodes CSVQQGAFYEQYF.

The chain employs TRBV10-2 and TRBJ1-6; 10 bases align to TRBD1. The CDR3 length is 14 residues. V trimming: 7 bases; J trimming: 9 bases; junction bases outside the gene matches: 6. CDR1 and CDR2 from the germline V gene are WSHSY and SAAADI. The CDR3 spells CASTAGTGVSPLHF. The CDR3 DNA reads as TGCGCCAGCACGGCCGGGACAGGGGTTTCACCCCTCCACTTT.

By its share, this clone is medium-sized. The chain has TRBV28 and TRBJ1-6; the D gene is possibly TRBD1 (6 bases). CDR1 and CDR2 from the germline V gene are MDHEN and SYDVKM. The CDR3 covers 12 residues. Trimming cost V 5 bases and J 7 bases, with 6 bases left between them. CDR3 in amino acids: CASSDRNSPLHF. The CDR3 DNA follows: TGTGCCAGCAGTGACAGGAATTCACCCCTCCACTTT.

V is TRBV29-1 and J is TRBJ1-2; D is unclear. The CDR3 is made up of 13 amino acids. V lost 6 bases, J lost 1 base, and 12 bases lay in between. Germline CDR1 reads SQVTM; CDR2 reads ANQGSEA. The CDR3 coding sequence is TGCAGCGTCAGTGAAGACCTTAACTATGGCTACACCTTC. It codes for CSVSEDLNYGYTF. The variable domain in full, with the rest retrieved from reference TRBV29-1 and TRBJ1-2, is SAVISQKPSRDICQRGTSLTIQCQVDSQVTMMFWYRQQPGQSLTLIATANQGSEATYESGFVIDKFPISRPNLTFSTLTVSNMSPEDSSIYLCSVSEDLNYGYTFGSGTRLTVV.

The chain links TRBV18 to TRBJ1-1; no definite D call. V gave up 3 bases and J gave up 6 bases, with 14 bases separating them. Germline V gene data show CDR1 as KGHSH and CDR2 as LQKENI. The length of the CDR3 is 14 residues. The CDR3 sequence: CASSPRADNAEAFF. The CDR3 DNA reads TGTGCCAGCTCACCGCGGGCCGATAACGCTGAAGCTTTCTTT.

Only a few counts were recorded for this clone. This chain uses TRBV9 with TRBJ2-5; TRBD2 might be the D (5 bases). CDR1 is SGDLS and CDR2 is YYNGEE in the germline V gene. This CDR3 spans 15 amino acids. V was trimmed by 4 bases and J by 4 bases, leaving 17 bases between them. CDR3 DNA sequence: TGTGCCAGCAGCCTAGCAGCCCCGGGATTAGAGACCCAGTACTTC. It is translated as CASSLAAPGLETQYF. Filled out from reference TRBV9 and TRBJ2-5, the complete variable domain reads DSGVTQTPKHLITATGQRVTLRCSPRSGDLSVYWYQQSLDQGLQFLIQYYNGEERAKGNILERFSAQQFPDLHSELNLSSLELGDSALYFCASSLAAPGLETQYFGPGTRLLVL.

The chain combines TRBV25-1 with TRBJ1-1; D unclear. Germline loops: CDR1 MGHDK, CDR2 SYGVNS. Trimming left V 2 bases short and J 1 base short, with 2 bases between. The CDR3 runs 12 residues. The CDR3 DNA follows: TGTGCCAGCAGTGAAAGGAACACTGAAGCTTTCTTT. Amino acid sequence: CASSERNTEAFF.

A few counts support this clone. One junction end does not reproduce the germline sequence, and a read error may be involved. V usage is TRBV28 and J usage is TRBJ2-3; 7 nucleotides agree with TRBD1. The CDR3 totals 18 residues. Germline loops: CDR1 MDHEN, CDR2 SYDVKM. The CDR3 loop is CTSTLSRTWTGSTDTQYF. The CDR3 nucleotides read TGTACCAGCACCCTTTCCAGGACTTGGACAGGTAGCACAGATACGCAGTATTTT.

This clone was seen a single time. The chain is built from TRBV19 and TRBJ1-5, with D possibly matching TRBD1 (6 bases). The V end lost 3 bases, the J end lost 7 bases, and 16 bases lay between the germline ends. The CDR3 contains 15 residues. CDR1 is LNHDA and CDR2 is SQIVND in the germline V gene (reference sequence). CDR3 sequence (DNA): TGTGCCAGTAGTATGGTGTCAGGGGCAAACCAGCCCCAGCATTTT. Protein product: CASSMVSGANQPQHF.